Detailed here is one TCR beta chain. Germline lookup yields CDR1 MNHEY and CDR2 SMNVEV (reference sequence). Trimming cost V 4 bases and J 3 bases; bases outside gene matches: 7. The CDR3 runs 15 residues. This record belongs to a study of blood T cell repertoires in COVID-19. As for the study in general: Acute and convalescent COVID-19 samples came from the United States, Italy and Spain.

Profiled with immunoSEQ multiplex PCR; TCRdb holds only in-frame clones, not every one. The sample has some 400,000 clones; 75% to 90% are singletons. The cohort comprised adults aged about 18 to 100 years residing in approximately 22 US areas. Each recovered donor of Cohort 3 presented with two negative PCRs, clearance, or symptom resolution. Sequencing was performed on PBMCs or T cells enriched from blood (not recorded which). The chain recombines TRBV27 with TRBJ2-7, with TRBD1 matching over 9 bases. The TCR originated in a man aged 25-45 years who had recovered from COVID-19. The CDR3 spells CASSSLTGGVYEQYF. The CDR3 region has the DNA TGTGCCAGCAGTTCCTTGACAGGGGGGGTCTACGAGCAGTACTTC.